Below are 3 T cell receptor beta chains sequenced from a single sample in a study of tumor-infiltrating lymphocytes in localized non-small cell lung cancer (dated by TCRdb to 2020 to 2022). To prepare the library, the immunoSEQ multiplex PCR assay was applied. TCRdb provides this immuneACCESS table in a form limited to in-frame rearrangements. Some clones are lacking; in checked studies, under half of them reflect an unresolved V gene, and why the rest are absent is not known. Present in this sample are some 9,200 clones, 65% to 85% of which were seen just once. The top ten clonotypes cover approximately 9.4% of the sample. The sequenced sample was uninvolved lung tissue not adjacent to the tumor. Receptors were obtained from a human donor with non-small cell lung cancer.

V and J are TRBV7-2 and TRBJ2-6; TRBD1 or TRBD2 may be the D gene (5 bases each). CDR1 SGHTA and CDR2 FQGNSA come from the germline V gene. The ends were cut back, 5 bases at V and 0 bases at J, with 17 bases in the middle. The CDR3 consists of 18 residues. The CDR3 region is CASSPRSGAFSGANVLTF. The CDR3 region has the DNA TGTGCCAGCAGCCCTCGCTCCGGGGCATTCTCTGGGGCCAACGTCCTGACTTTC.

In its sample, this clone was seen a few times. DNA for the CDR3: TGTGCCAGCAGTGTGGTAAGGACTAGCGGGAGGGCGCGCAATGAGCAGTTCTTC. Residues: CASSVVRTSGRARNEQFF. The chain combines TRBV2 with TRBJ2-1; 15 bases map to TRBD2. J was trimmed by 6 bases and V by 4 bases; bases with no gene match: 10. The CDR3 spans 18 residues. CDR1 and CDR2 from the germline V gene are SNHLY and FYNNEI.

J is TRBJ2-3 and V is TRBV4-3; D may be TRBD1 or TRBD2 (5 bases each). V was cut by 0 bases and J by 4 bases, with 11 bases left in between. Germline CDR1 is LGHNA and CDR2 is YSLEER. The CDR3 has 15 residues. The CDR3 DNA follows: TGCGCCAGCAGCCAAGACACGGGGACCCCAGATACGCAGTATTTT. Protein: CASSQDTGTPDTQYF.